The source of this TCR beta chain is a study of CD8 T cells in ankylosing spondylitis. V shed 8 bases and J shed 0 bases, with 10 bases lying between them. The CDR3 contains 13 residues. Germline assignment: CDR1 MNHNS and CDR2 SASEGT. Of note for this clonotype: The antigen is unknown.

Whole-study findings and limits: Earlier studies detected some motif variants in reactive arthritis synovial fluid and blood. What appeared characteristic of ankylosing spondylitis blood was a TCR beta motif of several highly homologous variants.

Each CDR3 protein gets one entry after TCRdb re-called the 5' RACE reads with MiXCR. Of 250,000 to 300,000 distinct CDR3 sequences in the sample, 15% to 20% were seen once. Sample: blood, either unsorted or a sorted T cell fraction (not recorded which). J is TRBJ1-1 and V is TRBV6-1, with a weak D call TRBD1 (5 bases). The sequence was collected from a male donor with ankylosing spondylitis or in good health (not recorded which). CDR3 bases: TGTGCCAGCTGTCCAGGGCTGAACACTGAAGCTTTCTTT. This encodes CASCPGLNTEAFF.